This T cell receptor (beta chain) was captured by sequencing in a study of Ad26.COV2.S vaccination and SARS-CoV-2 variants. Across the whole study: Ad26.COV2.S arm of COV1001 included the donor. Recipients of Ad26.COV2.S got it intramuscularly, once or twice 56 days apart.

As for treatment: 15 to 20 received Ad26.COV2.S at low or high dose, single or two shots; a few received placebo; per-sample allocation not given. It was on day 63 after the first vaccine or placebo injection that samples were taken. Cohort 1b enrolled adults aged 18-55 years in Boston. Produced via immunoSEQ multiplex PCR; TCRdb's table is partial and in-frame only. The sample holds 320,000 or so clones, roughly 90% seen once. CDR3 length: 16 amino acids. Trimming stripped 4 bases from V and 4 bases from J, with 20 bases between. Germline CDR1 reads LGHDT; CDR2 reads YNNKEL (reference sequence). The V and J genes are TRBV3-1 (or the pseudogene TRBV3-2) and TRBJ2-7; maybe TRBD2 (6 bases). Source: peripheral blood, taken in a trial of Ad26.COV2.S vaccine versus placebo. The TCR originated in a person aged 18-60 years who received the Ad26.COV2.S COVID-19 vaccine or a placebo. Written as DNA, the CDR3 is TGTGCCAGCAGCCGCCCAGAGGGGACTTGGATTTACGAGCAGTACTTC. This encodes CASSRPEGTWIYEQYF.